A selection of T cell receptor beta chains follows, all from one sample in a study of cytomegalovirus exposure and HLA in healthy donors. Repertoires were generated with immunoSEQ multiplex PCR, while TCRdb's copy carries only in-frame clones and drops some. The profile shows some 190,000 clones, roughly four fifths of them singletons. Sequencing input: PBMCs. The receptors were sampled from a man between 18 and 35 years old in good health and CMV-seronegative. Both conserved end residues are part of each CDR3. The D gene is left open where the match is weak. Clone size, where shown, is once, few, many, or a class for clones that have expanded.

TRBV30,NA,TRBJ1-2,NA,TGTGCCACAGGTGCAGACTATGGCTACACCTTC,CATGADYGYTF
TRBV18,TRBD2,TRBJ2-7,NA,TGTGCCAGCTCATCAGGGACTAGCGGGAGGATCTACGAGCAGTACTTC,CASSSGTSGRIYEQYF
TRBV5-4,TRBD1,TRBJ1-2,NA,TGTGCCAGCAGCTTGGTGACAGGGTATGGCTACACCTTC,CASSLVTGYGYTF
TRBV7-2,TRBD1,TRBJ2-2,NA,TGTGCCAGCAGCTTACGGGACAGGGCAACCGGGGAGCTGTTTTTT,CASSLRDRATGELFF
TRBV7-6,NA,TRBJ2-3,NA,TGTGCCAGCAGCTTAGGGACACTCACAGATACGCAGTATTTT,CASSLGTLTDTQYF
TRBV4-1,NA,TRBJ1-2,NA,TGCGCCAGCAGCCAAGATCCAGGGGAAGAACTCTATGGCTACACCTTC,CASSQDPGEELYGYTF
TRBV7-9,NA,TRBJ2-7,NA,TGTGCCAGCAGCTTAGGAGACAGAAGGGACTACGAGCAGTACTTC,CASSLGDRRDYEQYF
TRBV7-9,TRBD1,TRBJ1-2,few,TGTGCCAGCAGCTTTGCAGACAGGGGGCAAGGCTACACCTTC,CASSFADRGQGYTF
TRBV10-3,TRBD1,TRBJ1-1,NA,TGTGCCAGCAGGGGGCTGAACACTGAAGCTTTCTTT,CASRGLNTEAFF
TRBV19,TRBD1,TRBJ1-2,few,TGTGCCATCGACAGGGGTACCTATGGCTACACCTTC,CAIDRGTYGYTF
TRBV7-9,NA,TRBJ1-3,NA,TGTGCCAGTCCCAACAGCTCTGGAAACACCATATATTTT,CASPNSSGNTIYF
TRBV5-5,NA,TRBJ1-1,NA,TGTGCCAGCAGCCCCCAGGGTGGTAGTAGGACTGAAGCTTTCTTT,CASSPQGGSRTEAFF
TRBV25-1,NA,TRBJ1-5,NA,TGTGCCAGCAGTGAAGAGGGGGACGGGGTATCTAACCAGCCCCAGCATTTT,CASSEEGDGVSNQPQHF
TRBV7-6,NA,TRBJ1-1,NA,TGTGCCAGCAGTACTACGGAAGGTACTGAAGCTTTCTTT,CASSTTEGTEAFF
TRBV4-1,TRBD2,TRBJ2-1,few,TGCGCCAGCAGCCGAGGCCTAGCGGGGGGGCCGGTAAATGAGCAGTTCTTC,CASSRGLAGGPVNEQFF
TRBV30,TRBD1,TRBJ2-7,NA,TGTGCCTGGAGTGTAAGAAAGACAGGGGGGAGCTCCTACGAGCAGTACTTC,CAWSVRKTGGSSYEQYF
TRBV5-1,TRBD2,TRBJ2-5,once,TGCGCCAGTAAAAGGACTAGCGGGAGGGAGGGTAAAGAGACCCAGTACTTC,CASKRTSGREGKETQYF
TRBV7-3,TRBD2,TRBJ2-1,NA,TGTGCCAGCAGCCCGATTGAGCGGGAGGGCCGAGACAATGAGCAGTTCTTC,CASSPIEREGRDNEQFF